Listed here are 15 T cell receptor beta chains from one sample, sequenced in a study of blood T cell repertoires in COVID-19. Assay: immunoSEQ multiplex PCR; the TCRdb copy retains only in-frame clones and omits some. Counted here are about 140,000 clones, around 81% occurring once; the ten biggest clones make up approximately 8%. Sequences were obtained from peripheral blood. Receptors originate from a human donor in a cohort sampled during active COVID-19.

The chain employs TRBV9 and TRBJ2-1; TRBD1 matches at 8 bases. The CDR3 runs 18 residues. Germline V lookup: CDR1 SGDLS, CDR2 YYNGEE. V shed 3 bases and J 4 bases; nucleotides not matched to a gene: 15. CDR3 DNA: TGTGCCAGCAGCGGACGAGCCGGACAGGGAATGGCTTACAATGAGCAGTTCTTC. Translating gives CASSGRAGQGMAYNEQFF. The whole variable domain, remainder taken from reference TRBV9 and TRBJ2-1, is DSGVTQTPKHLITATGQRVTLRCSPRSGDLSVYWYQQSLDQGLQFLIQYYNGEERAKGNILERFSAQQFPDLHSELNLSSLELGDSALYFCASSGRAGQGMAYNEQFFGPGTRLTVL.

A few counts support this clone. This chain joins TRBV27 and TRBJ1-6, with 8 bases identical to TRBD1. Losses at the gene ends were 5 bases for V and 0 bases for J; bases not matched to a gene: 6. Germline-derived CDR1 and CDR2 are MNHEY and SMNVEV (reference sequence). CDR3 size: 17 residues. CDR3 coding DNA: TGTGCCAGCAGTGCAACAGGGGGGAGCTCCTATAATTCACCCCTCCACTTT. This encodes CASSATGGSSYNSPLHF.

This chain links TRBV5-1 with TRBJ2-7; tentative D call: TRBD2 (6 bases). CDR3 length: 15 amino acids. V shed 4 bases and J shed 0 bases, with 14 bases lying between them. The germline V gene has CDR1 SGHRS and CDR2 YFSETQ. The CDR3 nucleotides read TGCGCCAGCAGCCCCGGCCCCGGGGGCTCCTACGAGCAGTACTTC. This sequence encodes CASSPGPGGSYEQYF.

The chain recombines TRBV4-2 with TRBJ2-3; 9 bases match TRBD1. The V segment lost 1 base and the J segment 7 bases; nucleotides outside the gene matches: 6. Looked up from germline, CDR1 is LGHNA and CDR2 is YNFKEQ. The CDR3 extends over 15 amino acids. CDR3 sequence: CASSQGGDRVNTQYF. As DNA, the CDR3 is TGTGCCAGCAGCCAAGGAGGGGACAGGGTGAATACGCAGTATTTT.

The chain is built from TRBV6-2 or TRBV6-3 and TRBJ1-2, with TRBD1 identical over 7 bases. The trim removed 4 bases at V and 4 bases at J, leaving 9 bases unmatched. The CDR3 consists of 15 residues. Germline V gene data show CDR1 as MNHEY and CDR2 as SVGEGT. CDR3 amino acids: CASSSTSDRPYGYTF. CDR3 DNA sequence: TGTGCCAGCAGTTCCACCTCGGACAGGCCCTATGGCTACACCTTC.

This sequence joins TRBV7-8 and TRBJ1-4, with 7 bases lining up with TRBD1. The CDR3 is 17 amino acids. V shed 0 bases, J shed 7 bases, and the junction held 11 bases outside the gene matches. Germline CDR1 and CDR2: SGHVS and FQNEAQ. The CDR3 nucleotides are TGTGCCAGCAGCTTAGCAGAGAGACAGGGCGGAGGTGAAAAACTGTTTTTT. Its protein product is CASSLAERQGGGEKLFF.

This clone has just one count. This chain uses TRBV7-3 with TRBJ2-1; 12 bases fit TRBD2. The germline V gene encodes CDR1 SGHTA and CDR2 FQGTGA. There are 14 residues in the CDR3. V lost 8 bases, J lost 6 bases, and 5 bases stayed unmatched. As DNA, the CDR3 is TGTGCCAGCCGGAGGACTAGCGGGACCAATGAGCAGTTCTTC. Its protein is CASRRTSGTNEQFF.

The gene calls are TRBV9 and TRBJ2-7, with TRBD1 identical over 7 bases. CDR3 length: 14 residues. The V gene's germline CDR1 is SGDLS and CDR2 YYNGEE. Trimming took 4 bases from V and 3 from J; bases not matched to a gene: 7. This CDR3 reads CASSPYRGFYEQYF. The DNA of the CDR3 is TGTGCCAGCAGCCCATACAGGGGCTTCTACGAGCAGTACTTC.

V and J are TRBV28 and TRBJ2-7; D remains unclear. This CDR3 has 11 residues. Germline CDR1 reads MDHEN; CDR2 reads SYDVKM. V was pared by 4 bases and J by 4 bases, with 5 bases between. The CDR3 nucleotides read TGTGCCAGCAGTTCGCGTTACGAGCAGTACTTC. Its translation: CASSSRYEQYF.

The V gene is TRBV9, the J gene TRBJ1-2; TRBD1 might be the D (5 bases). The CDR3 sequence is 18 residues long. The germline V gene encodes CDR1 SGDLS and CDR2 YYNGEE. Trimming cost V 0 bases and J 0 bases, with 18 bases left between them. The chain's CDR3 is CASSVEPWGGATNYGYTF. The CDR3 DNA reads TGTGCCAGCAGCGTAGAACCTTGGGGAGGGGCCACTAACTATGGCTACACCTTC.

This clone was seen once. The chain combines TRBV5-4 with TRBJ2-7, with no clear D. The V end lost 0 bases, the J end lost 0 bases, and 10 bases lay between the germline ends. There are 15 residues in the CDR3. Germline CDR1 SGHNT, CDR2 YYREEE (reference sequence). The CDR3 is CASSLGGPSSYEQYF. DNA for the CDR3: TGTGCCAGCAGCTTGGGTGGTCCGAGCTCCTACGAGCAGTACTTC.

The rearrangement uses TRBV28 and TRBJ2-7, with TRBD1 matching 8 bases. The CDR3 has 15 amino acids. CDR1 and CDR2 from the germline V gene are MDHEN and SYDVKM. V lost 4 bases to trimming and J lost 5 bases; unmatched junction nucleotides: 10. CDR3: CASSSNPTGVNEQYF. CDR3 nucleotide sequence: TGTGCCAGCAGTTCCAACCCGACAGGGGTGAACGAGCAGTACTTC.

This chain connects TRBV5-1 to TRBJ1-2; no firm D call. Looked up from germline, CDR1 is SGHRS and CDR2 is YFSETQ. V shed 0 bases and J shed 6 bases, with 9 bases lying between them. This CDR3 has 13 amino acids. CDR3 sequence: CASSLGQRDGYTF. CDR3 in DNA: TGCGCCAGCAGCTTGGGGCAGAGGGATGGCTACACCTTC.

The rearrangement uses TRBV24-1 and TRBJ2-5; TRBD1 agrees at 7 bases. V trimming: 4 bases; J trimming: 5 bases; junction bases outside the gene matches: 12. The CDR3 length is 16 residues. Germline V CDR1 and CDR2: KGHDR, SFDVKD. Here the CDR3 reads CATSDRGTALGETQYF. CDR3 DNA: TGTGCCACCAGTGACCGTGGGACAGCCCTCGGGGAGACCCAGTACTTC.

This chain joins TRBV24-1 and TRBJ1-4; D is possibly TRBD1 (6 bases). CDR1 and CDR2 from the germline V gene are KGHDR and SFDVKD. V lost 3 bases to trimming and J lost 10 bases, with 11 bases between them. The CDR3 is 13 residues long. For the CDR3, the DNA is TGTGCCACCAGTGATCCCGGACAGAGAAAACTGTTTTTT. It translates to CATSDPGQRKLFF.